The 17 T cell receptor beta chains reported below all come from one sample, sequenced in a study of CD8 T cells in ankylosing spondylitis. MiXCR, applied by TCRdb to the 5' RACE reads, yields one record per CDR3 protein. The data contain 50,000 to 65,000 distinct CDR3 sequences, about 7.8% of them singletons. Sequencing was carried out using blood, either unsorted or a sorted T cell fraction (not recorded which). Receptor source: a female donor with ankylosing spondylitis or in good health (not recorded which).

This clonotype has ten or more counts. The V and J genes are TRBV6-4 and TRBJ2-3, with 9 bases lining up with TRBD2. The length of the CDR3 is 15 residues. V trimming: 3 bases; J trimming: 1 base; junction bases outside the gene matches: 2. Germline lookup yields CDR1 MRHNA and CDR2 SNTAGT. In DNA form, the CDR3 reads TGTGCCAGCAGTGAATCTAGCGGGGGCACAGATACGCAGTATTTT. The encoded protein is CASSESSGGTDTQYF.

The chain links TRBV10-2 to TRBJ1-1, with unresolved D. V lost 6 bases and J 4 bases, leaving 18 bases between the germline ends. Germline V gene sequence: CDR1 WSHSY, CDR2 SAAADI. The CDR3 is made up of 15 amino acids. The CDR3 reads CASSPRTPGGTEAFF. CDR3 bases: TGCGCCAGCAGCCCACGGACTCCAGGCGGCACTGAAGCTTTCTTT.

This clonotype appeared many times. The V and J genes are TRBV4-2 and TRBJ1-2; TRBD1 matches at 10 bases. Germline V gene data show CDR1 as LGHNA and CDR2 as YNFKEQ. The J segment lost 7 bases and the V segment lost 1 base, leaving 6 bases of the junction unmatched. The CDR3 length is 15 residues. As DNA, the CDR3 is TGTGCCAGCAGCCAAGGACAGGGGGCTGTAGGTGGCTACACCTTC. It specifies CASSQGQGAVGGYTF.

Many counts were recorded for this clonotype. The V and J genes are TRBV6-5 and TRBJ2-5; D is uncertain. This CDR3 has 13 amino acids. V lost 2 bases and J lost 5, with 9 bases in between. Germline CDR1 MNHEY, CDR2 SVGAGI. CDR3 sequence (DNA): TGTGCCAGCAGTTACAGGGATGGCGAGACCCAGTACTTC. Protein sequence: CASSYRDGETQYF.

This clonotype appeared many times. V usage is TRBV5-6 and J usage is TRBJ1-1, with D unclear. In germline, CDR1 is SGHDT, CDR2 YYEEEE. The CDR3 consists of 18 residues. Trimming pared 0 bases from V and 1 base from J, leaving 19 bases between. This chain's CDR3 is CASSLVRGSVSGNTEAFF. CDR3 DNA: TGTGCCAGCAGCTTGGTTCGCGGGTCCGTGTCAGGGAACACTGAAGCTTTCTTT.

This clonotype was recorded at least ten times. The rearrangement links TRBV7-3 to TRBJ1-1; D is perhaps TRBD1 (6 bases). This CDR3 spans 17 amino acids. Deletions cut 2 bases from V and 3 bases from J, with 19 bases between. Germline CDR1 reads SGHTA; CDR2 reads FQGTGA. CDR3 DNA sequence: TGTGCCAGCAGCTTAGGCCCGGGGGGGGGGCGCGACACTGAAGCTTTCTTT. It translates to CASSLGPGGGRDTEAFF.

This clonotype occurred many times. The chain carries TRBV6-1 and TRBJ1-2; D call uncertain. V was clipped by 6 bases and J by 4 bases, with 12 bases between them. The CDR3 has 13 amino acids. Germline V lookup: CDR1 MNHNS, CDR2 SASEGT. CDR3 loop: CASSTVEGYGYTF. The CDR3 coding sequence is TGTGCCAGCAGCACAGTGGAGGGCTATGGCTACACCTTC.

This clonotype was picked up many times. The chain employs TRBV20-1 and TRBJ2-3; 13 bases match TRBD2. Trimming removed 6 bases from V and 6 bases from J; junction bases left unmatched: 21. The CDR3 has 19 residues. Germline V gives CDR1 DFQATT, CDR2 SNEGSKA (reference sequence). The CDR3 DNA follows: TGCAGTGCCAGGATCCCTCCTGGACTAGCGGGGGCACAGGGGGATACGCAGTATTTT. The encoded protein is CSARIPPGLAGAQGDTQYF.

This clonotype showed up many times. This chain uses TRBV27 with TRBJ1-3; D not resolved. The CDR3 runs 13 residues. Trimming shortened V by 4 bases and J by 4 bases, and 8 bases separated the two germline ends. From germline, CDR1 is MNHEY and CDR2 SMNVEV (reference sequence). CDR3: CASSSSPGNTIYF. In nucleotides, the CDR3 is TGTGCCAGCAGTTCCAGCCCCGGAAACACCATATATTTT.

V gene TRBV12-3 or TRBV12-4 combines with J gene TRBJ2-7; 9 bases are shared with TRBD1. The CDR3 is made up of 14 amino acids. V lost 2 bases to trimming and J lost 3 bases; unmatched junction nucleotides: 2. CDR3 loop: CASSLRDRDYEQYF. In DNA form, the CDR3 reads TGTGCCAGCAGTTTAAGGGACAGGGACTACGAGCAGTACTTC.

This clonotype showed up many times. The chain links TRBV20-1 to TRBJ2-1, with D maybe TRBD1 (5 bases). The V gene's germline CDR1 is DFQATT and CDR2 SNEGSKA (reference sequence). V was trimmed by 2 bases and J by 8 bases, leaving 16 bases between them. The CDR3 runs 14 residues. CDR3 DNA: TGCAGTGCTAGAAAGAATGCAGGGTTCGATGAGCAGTTCTTC. Its protein product is CSARKNAGFDEQFF.

This clonotype was found many times. The chain uses TRBV5-1 and TRBJ2-7, with D hard to call. This CDR3 contains 12 residues. V lost 4 bases and J lost 4, with 9 bases in between. Germline V CDR1 and CDR2: SGHRS, YFSETQ. CDR3 sequence reads: CASSQTSYEQYF. CDR3 DNA: TGCGCCAGCAGCCAGACGTCTTACGAGCAGTACTTC.

This clonotype was counted many times. The chain recombines TRBV5-4 with TRBJ2-3; D not certain. The CDR3 consists of 12 residues. Trimming left V 4 bases short and J 5 bases short, with 8 bases between. The V gene's germline CDR1 is SGHNT and CDR2 YYREEE (reference sequence). CDR3 residues: CASSLGLDTQYF. CDR3 in DNA: TGTGCCAGCAGCCTAGGGTTAGATACGCAGTATTTT.

This clonotype was recorded a few times. The V call is TRBV5-1, the J call TRBJ1-5; no firm D call. The length of the CDR3 is 15 residues. Germline V CDR1 and CDR2: SGHRS, YFSETQ. Trimming left V 0 bases short and J 5 bases short, with 12 bases between. CDR3 sequence: CASSLGGQEYQPQHF. The CDR3 DNA sequence: TGCGCCAGCAGCTTGGGAGGGCAGGAATATCAGCCCCAGCATTTT.

Many counts were recorded for this clonotype. This rearrangement joins TRBV7-2 to TRBJ1-5; 7 bases line up with TRBD1. J gave up 5 bases and V 6 bases, and 10 bases lay outside the gene matches. The germline gives CDR1 SGHTA, CDR2 FQGNSA. The CDR3 contains 15 residues. The CDR3 loop reads CASSPMGQGDQPQHF. The CDR3 DNA reads TGTGCCAGCAGTCCTATGGGGCAGGGGGATCAGCCCCAGCATTTT.

This chain joins TRBV7-2 and TRBJ1-2; 8 nucleotides agree with TRBD1. The length of the CDR3 is 14 residues. J was trimmed by 6 bases and V by 1 base; bases with no gene match: 4. Germline loops: CDR1 SGHTA, CDR2 FQGNSA. The CDR3 region is CASSLVDRGDGYTF. The DNA of the CDR3 is TGTGCCAGCAGCTTAGTAGACAGGGGAGATGGCTACACCTTC.

At least ten counts were recorded for this clonotype. The genes are TRBV5-1 and TRBJ1-6; D is unresolved. The germline V gene encodes CDR1 SGHRS and CDR2 YFSETQ. The ends were cut back, 1 base at V and 6 bases at J, with 14 bases in the middle. This CDR3 comprises 16 residues. The CDR3 loop reads CASSLSAVSVNSPLHF. The CDR3 DNA follows: TGCGCCAGCAGCTTGTCCGCAGTTTCTGTTAATTCACCCCTCCACTTT.